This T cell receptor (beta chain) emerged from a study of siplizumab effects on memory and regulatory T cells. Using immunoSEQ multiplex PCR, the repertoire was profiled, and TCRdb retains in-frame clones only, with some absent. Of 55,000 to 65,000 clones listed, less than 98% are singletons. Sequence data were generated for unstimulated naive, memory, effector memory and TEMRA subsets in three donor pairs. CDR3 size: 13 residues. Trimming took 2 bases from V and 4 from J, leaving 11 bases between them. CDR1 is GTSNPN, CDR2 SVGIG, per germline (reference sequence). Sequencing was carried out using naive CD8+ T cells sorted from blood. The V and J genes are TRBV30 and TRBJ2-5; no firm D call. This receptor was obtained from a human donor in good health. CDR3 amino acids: CAWSYGPRETQYF. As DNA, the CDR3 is TGTGCCTGGAGTTATGGGCCCAGAGAGACCCAGTACTTC.